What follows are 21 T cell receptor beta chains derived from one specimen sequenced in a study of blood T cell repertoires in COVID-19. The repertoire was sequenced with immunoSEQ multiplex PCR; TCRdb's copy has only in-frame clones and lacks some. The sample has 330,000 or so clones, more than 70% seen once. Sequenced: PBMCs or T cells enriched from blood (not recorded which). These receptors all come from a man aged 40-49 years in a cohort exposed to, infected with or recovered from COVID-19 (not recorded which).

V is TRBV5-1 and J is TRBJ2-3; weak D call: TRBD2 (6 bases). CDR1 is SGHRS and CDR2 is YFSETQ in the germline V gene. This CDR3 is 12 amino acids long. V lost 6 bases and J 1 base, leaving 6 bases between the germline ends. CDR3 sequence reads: CASTGGTDTQYF. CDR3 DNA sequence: TGCGCCAGCACGGGAGGCACAGATACGCAGTATTTT.

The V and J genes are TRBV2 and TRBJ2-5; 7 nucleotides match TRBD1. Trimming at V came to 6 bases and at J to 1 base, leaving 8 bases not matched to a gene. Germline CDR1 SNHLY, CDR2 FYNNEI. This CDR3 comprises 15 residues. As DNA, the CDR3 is TGTGCCAGCAGGGACGGGACAGCCGTCCAAGAGACCCAGTACTTC. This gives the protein CASRDGTAVQETQYF.

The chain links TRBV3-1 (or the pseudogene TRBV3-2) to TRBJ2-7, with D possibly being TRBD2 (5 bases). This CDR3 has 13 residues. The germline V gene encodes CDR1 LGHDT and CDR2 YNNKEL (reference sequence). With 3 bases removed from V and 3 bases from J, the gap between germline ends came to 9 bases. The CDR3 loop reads CASSHGLFYEQYF. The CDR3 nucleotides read TGTGCCAGCAGCCACGGACTTTTCTACGAGCAGTACTTC.

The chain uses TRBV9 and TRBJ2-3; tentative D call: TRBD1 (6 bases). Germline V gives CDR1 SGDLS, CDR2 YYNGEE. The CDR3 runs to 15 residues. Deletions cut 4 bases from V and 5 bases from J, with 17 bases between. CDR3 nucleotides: TGTGCCAGCAGCACACAGACAGGAGTGATAGATACGCAGTATTTT. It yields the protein CASSTQTGVIDTQYF.

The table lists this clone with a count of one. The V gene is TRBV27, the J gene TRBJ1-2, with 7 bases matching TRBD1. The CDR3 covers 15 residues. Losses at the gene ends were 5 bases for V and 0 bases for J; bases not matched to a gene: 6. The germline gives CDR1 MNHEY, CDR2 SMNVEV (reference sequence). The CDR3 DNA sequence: TGTGCCAGCAGTAGTCAGGGGGAAGCTAACTATGGCTACACCTTC. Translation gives CASSSQGEANYGYTF.

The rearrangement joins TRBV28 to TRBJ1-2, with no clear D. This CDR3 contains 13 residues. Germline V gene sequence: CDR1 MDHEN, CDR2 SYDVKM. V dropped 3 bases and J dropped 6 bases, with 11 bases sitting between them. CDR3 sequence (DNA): TGTGCCAGCAGTTTTCCCAAAAGAGATGGCTACACCTTC. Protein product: CASSFPKRDGYTF.

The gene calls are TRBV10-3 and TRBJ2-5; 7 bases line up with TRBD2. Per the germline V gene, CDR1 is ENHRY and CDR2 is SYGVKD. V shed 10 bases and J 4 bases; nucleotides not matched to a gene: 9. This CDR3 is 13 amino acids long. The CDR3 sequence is CATRAGVGETQYF. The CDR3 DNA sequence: TGTGCCACCCGGGCGGGAGTAGGAGAGACCCAGTACTTC.

The CDR3 bases are TGTGCCAGCAGTGAAGACCGGGCTTTAGGGGCCGGGGAGCTGTTTTTT. Encoded protein: CASSEDRALGAGELFF. This chain connects TRBV6-1 to TRBJ2-2; weak D call: TRBD1 (5 bases). The CDR3 spans 16 residues. V was shortened by 1 base and J by 6 bases, with 15 bases between the two germline ends. Germline CDR1 is MNHNS and CDR2 is SASEGT.

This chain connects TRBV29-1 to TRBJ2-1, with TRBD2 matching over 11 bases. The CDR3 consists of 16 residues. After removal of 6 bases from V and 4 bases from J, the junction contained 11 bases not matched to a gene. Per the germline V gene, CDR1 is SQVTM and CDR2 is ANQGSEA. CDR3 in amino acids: CSVGPAGLAGYNEQFF. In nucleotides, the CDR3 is TGCAGCGTAGGACCAGCCGGACTAGCGGGTTACAATGAGCAGTTCTTC.

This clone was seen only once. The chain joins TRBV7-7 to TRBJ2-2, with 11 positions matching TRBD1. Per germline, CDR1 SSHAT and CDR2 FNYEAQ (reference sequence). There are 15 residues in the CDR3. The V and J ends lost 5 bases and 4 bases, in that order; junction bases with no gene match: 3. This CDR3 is CASSRDRGTTGELFF. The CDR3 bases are TGTGCCAGCAGCCGGGACAGGGGGACCACCGGGGAGCTGTTTTTT.

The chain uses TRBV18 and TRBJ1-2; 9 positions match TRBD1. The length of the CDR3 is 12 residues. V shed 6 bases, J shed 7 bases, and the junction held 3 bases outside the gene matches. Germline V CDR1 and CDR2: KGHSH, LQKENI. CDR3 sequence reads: CASSTGGSGYTF. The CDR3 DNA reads TGTGCCAGCTCGACAGGGGGTAGTGGCTACACCTTC.

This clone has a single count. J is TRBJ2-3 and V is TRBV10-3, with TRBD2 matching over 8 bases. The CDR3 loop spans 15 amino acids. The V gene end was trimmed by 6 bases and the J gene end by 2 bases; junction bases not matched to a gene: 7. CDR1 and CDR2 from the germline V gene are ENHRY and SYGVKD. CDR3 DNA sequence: TGTGCCATCAGCCAGCTTAGCGGGAACACAGATACGCAGTATTTT. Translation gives CAISQLSGNTDTQYF.

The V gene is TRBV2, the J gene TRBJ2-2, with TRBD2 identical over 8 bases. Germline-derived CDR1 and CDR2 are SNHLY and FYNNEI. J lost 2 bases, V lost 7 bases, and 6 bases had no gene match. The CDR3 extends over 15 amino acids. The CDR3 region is CASKAGDLNTGELFF. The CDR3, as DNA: TGTGCCAGCAAAGCGGGAGACCTAAACACCGGGGAGCTGTTTTTT.

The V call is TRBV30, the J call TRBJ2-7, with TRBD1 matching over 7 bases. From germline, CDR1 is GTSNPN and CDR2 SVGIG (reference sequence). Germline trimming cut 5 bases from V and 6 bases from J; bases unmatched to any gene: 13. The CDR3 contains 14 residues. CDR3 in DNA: TGTGCCTGGTTCCCGCCAGGGGGTATCGGCGAGCAGTACTTC. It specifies CAWFPPGGIGEQYF.

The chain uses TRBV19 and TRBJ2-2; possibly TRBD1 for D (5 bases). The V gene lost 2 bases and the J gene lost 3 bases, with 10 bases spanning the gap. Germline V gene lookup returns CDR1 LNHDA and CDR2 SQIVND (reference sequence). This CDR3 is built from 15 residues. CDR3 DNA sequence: TGTGCCAGTAGTATACGACAGATCGACACCGGGGAGCTGTTTTTT. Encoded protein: CASSIRQIDTGELFF.

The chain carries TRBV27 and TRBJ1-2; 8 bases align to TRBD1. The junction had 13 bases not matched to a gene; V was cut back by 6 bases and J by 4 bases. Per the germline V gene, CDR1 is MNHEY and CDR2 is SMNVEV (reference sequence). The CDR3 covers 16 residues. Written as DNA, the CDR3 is TGTGCCAGCAGCGAGGTCGGGGCAGGGGGCGGCTATGGCTACACCTTC. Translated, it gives CASSEVGAGGGYGYTF.

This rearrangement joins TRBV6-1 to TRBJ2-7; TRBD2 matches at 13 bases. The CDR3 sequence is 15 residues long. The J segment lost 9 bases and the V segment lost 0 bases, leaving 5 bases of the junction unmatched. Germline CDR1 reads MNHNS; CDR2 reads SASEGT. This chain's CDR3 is CASSEATSGREGQYF. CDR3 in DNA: TGTGCCAGCAGTGAAGCTACTAGCGGGAGGGAGGGGCAGTACTTC.

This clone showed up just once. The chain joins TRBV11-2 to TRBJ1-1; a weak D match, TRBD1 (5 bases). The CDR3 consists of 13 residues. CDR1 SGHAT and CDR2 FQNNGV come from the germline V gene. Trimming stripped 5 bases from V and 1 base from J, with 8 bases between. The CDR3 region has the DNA TGTGCCAGCAGCCAGGACAAGAACACTGAAGCTTTCTTT. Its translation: CASSQDKNTEAFF. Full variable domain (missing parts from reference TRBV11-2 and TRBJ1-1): EAGVAQSPRYKIIEKRQSVAFWCNPISGHATLYWYQQILGQGPKLLIQFQNNGVVDDSQLPKDRFSAERLKGVDSTLKIQPAKLEDSAVYLCASSQDKNTEAFFGQGTRLTVV.

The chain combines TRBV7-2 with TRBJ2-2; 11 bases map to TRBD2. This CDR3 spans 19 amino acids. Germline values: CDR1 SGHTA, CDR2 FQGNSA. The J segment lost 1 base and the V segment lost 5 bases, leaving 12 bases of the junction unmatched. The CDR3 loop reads CASSPRPRLAGLNTGELFF. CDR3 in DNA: TGTGCCAGCAGCCCAAGGCCCCGACTAGCGGGGTTGAACACCGGGGAGCTGTTTTTT.

The chain's CDR3 is CASSGKGGGREQYF. The CDR3 bases are TGTGCCAGCAGTGGGAAAGGCGGGGGTCGGGAGCAGTACTTC. The chain has TRBV19 and TRBJ2-7, with 7 bases that match TRBD2. Germline CDR1 LNHDA, CDR2 SQIVND (reference sequence). The CDR3 length is 14 residues. With 9 bases clipped from V and 7 bases from J, the junction kept 15 bases outside the gene matches. Full variable domain (remainder filled in from reference TRBV19 and TRBJ2-7): DGGITQSPKYLFRKEGQNVTLSCEQNLNHDAMYWYRQDPGQGLRLIYYSQIVNDFQKGDIAEGYSVSREKKESFPLTVTSAQKNPTAFYLCASSGKGGGREQYFGPGTRLTVT.

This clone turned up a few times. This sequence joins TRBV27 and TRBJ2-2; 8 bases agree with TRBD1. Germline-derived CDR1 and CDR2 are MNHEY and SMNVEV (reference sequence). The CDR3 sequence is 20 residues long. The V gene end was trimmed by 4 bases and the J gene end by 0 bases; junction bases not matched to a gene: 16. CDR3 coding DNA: TGTGCCAGCAGTTCGGACAGGGTGCCACCCAACTTCGCGAACACCGGGGAGCTGTTTTTT. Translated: CASSSDRVPPNFANTGELFF.